These 5 T cell receptor beta chains were sequenced from one sample in a study of blood T cells in healthy people across ages. Through a sample-barcoded 5' primer and a J-beta primer mix, a second PCR was run for roughly 6 to 11 cycles. TCRdb itself ran the 5' RACE reads through MiXCR, one entry per CDR3 protein. The data show 850,000 to 1,100,000 distinct CDR3 sequences, more than 30% seen once. Sequencing was carried out using blood. These receptors were collected from a man aged 18 to 35 in good health.

This clonotype has only one observation. This rearrangement joins TRBV4-1 to TRBJ2-5; TRBD2 matches 7 bases. The ends lost 0 bases at V and 1 base at J; junction bases unmatched: 8. The CDR3 covers 17 residues. Germline CDR1 is MGHRA and CDR2 is YSYEKL. This CDR3 reads CASSQESLGGIQETQYF. The CDR3 nucleotides read TGCGCCAGCAGCCAAGAATCCCTGGGGGGGATCCAAGAGACCCAGTACTTC.

The chain uses TRBV14 and TRBJ1-2; D is unclear. CDR3 length equals 16 residues. Germline CDR1 and CDR2: SGHDN and FVKESK. V was clipped by 0 bases and J by 0 bases, with 11 bases between them. CDR3 amino acids: CASSQDYHSPNYGYTF. DNA of the CDR3: TGTGCCAGCAGCCAAGATTATCACAGTCCTAACTATGGCTACACCTTC.

There are a few counts of this clonotype. The rearrangement links TRBV4-3 to TRBJ2-1; 11 nucleotides align to TRBD1. After removal of 2 bases from V and 7 bases from J, the junction contained 7 bases not matched to a gene. This CDR3 has 16 amino acids. Germline assignment: CDR1 LGHNA and CDR2 YSLEER. The DNA for the CDR3 is TGCGCCAGCAGCCAATCGCCGGGACAGGGGGTTAATGAGCAGTTCTTC. Its translation is CASSQSPGQGVNEQFF.

V usage is TRBV15 and J usage is TRBJ1-1; possibly TRBD1 for D (6 bases). The CDR3 is made up of 14 amino acids. Germline V gene lookup returns CDR1 LNHNV and CDR2 YYDKDF (reference sequence). Trimming pared 8 bases from V and 2 bases from J, leaving 15 bases between. CDR3 sequence (DNA): TGTGCCACCGATGACGGACAGAAAAACACTGAAGCTTTCTTT. Encoded protein: CATDDGQKNTEAFF.

The rearrangement uses TRBV7-2 and TRBJ1-1; D gene ambiguous. Germline V gene lookup returns CDR1 SGHTA and CDR2 FQGNSA. V gave up 1 base and J gave up 5 bases, with 14 bases separating them. CDR3 length equals 15 residues. CDR3 coding DNA: TGTGCCAGCAGCTTAGATCCCGGACGGTATACTGAAGCTTTCTTT. It encodes CASSLDPGRYTEAFF.